Given below is one TCR beta chain in context. Its cognate antigen is unknown. Only in-frame clones appear in the TCRdb table, and some are missing; sequencing was by immunoSEQ multiplex PCR. This sample yields some 2.1 million clones, of which about 95% are seen a single time; about 1.1% belongs to the top ten. Naive CD8 populations comprised CD45RO-negative cells positively selected for CCR7, excluding terminally differentiated effector memory CD45RA+ cells. CDR3 size: 16 residues. CDR1 and CDR2 (germline): SGDLS, YYNGEE. Trimming cost V 4 bases and J 6 bases, with 22 bases left between them. This sample stems from a study of shared clonotypes between healthy human individuals. Study in general: With ages of 18 to 49, the donors were two women and three men.

Study-level findings and limits: Rarefaction analysis demonstrated incomplete sorted-subset sequencing notwithstanding large depth. All-four-donor shared clonotypes had higher generation probabilities than non-shared clonotypes did.

The TCR sequence derives from a man aged 18 to 29 in good health. The chain has TRBV9 and TRBJ1-2, with a tentative D call TRBD1 (5 bases). The source material was naive CD8+ T cells sorted from blood. In nucleotides, the CDR3 is TGTGCCAGCAGCTTTAGAAAGGAGGGACGTGGAGATGGCTACACCTTC. It encodes CASSFRKEGRGDGYTF.